This T cell receptor beta chain appears in the sequencing data of a study of T cell repertoires in cytomegalovirus infection. The overall study: Shared public TCR beta signatures pointed to both CMV infection and a matching HLA type.

Study-level findings and limits: The cumulative frequency of public TCR beta families identified carriers of CMV plus the relevant HLA. HLA-C-restricted TCR beta clonotypes specific for CMV led the ex vivo response.

CDR1 ENHRY and CDR2 SYGVKD come from the germline V gene. This CDR3 spans 15 amino acids. V lost 2 bases to trimming and J lost 5 bases, with 16 bases between them. On this clonotype itself: Its antigen is currently unknown.

TCRdb recomputed calls from the reads with MiXCR, one row per CDR3 protein. The sample shows roughly 500,000 distinct CDR3 sequences, about 11% of them seen only once. This sequence originates from a human donor in good health (CMV status not recorded). Some clones in this sample may be carry-over from other donors' samples. The V and J genes are TRBV10-3 and TRBJ2-7; the D is unclear. Sequencing was performed on PBMCs. The CDR3 here is CAISEPSNLGHEQYF. For the CDR3, the DNA is TGTGCCATCAGTGAGCCTTCTAATTTAGGCCACGAGCAGTACTTC.